The clone carrying this TCR beta chain was counted at least ten times. Germline V gives CDR1 KGHSH, CDR2 LQKENI. J gave up 2 bases and V 6 bases, and 7 bases lay outside the gene matches. This CDR3 has 14 amino acids. The sample's time point: after trial treatment. Specified treatment: LDRT plus nivolumab, ipilimumab, low-dose cyclophosphamide and aspirin (RACIN trial). Donors were dosed with nivolumab and ipilimumab; they also received aspirin, low-dose cyclophosphamide and low-dose radiotherapy. Those who qualified had advanced solid tumors (lacking tumor-infiltrating lymphocytes). TRAV and TRBV primers primed cDNA for both TCRalpha and TCRbeta. With a constant-region primer and a V-primer adapter, TCRs were subjected to roughly 20 PCR cycles of amplification. In vitro transcription was used to amplify the isolated mRNA. TCRdb re-analysed the reads in MiXCR, keeping a single row per CDR3 protein. The sample consists of roughly 95,000 distinct CDR3 sequences, 20% to 25% of them appearing once.

The data were taken from a study of low-dose radiotherapy and immunotherapy resistance in tumors. About the research overall: Patients were treated with intravenous nivolumab at 240 mg every two weeks and were also dosed with ipilimumab at 1 mg/kg every six weeks.

This chain links TRBV18 with TRBJ2-7; TRBD1 agrees at 7 bases. Here the sequenced sample was PBMCs, taken after low-dose radiotherapy plus immunotherapy. The TCR sequence derives from a female donor with ovarian cancer. In DNA, the CDR3 is TGTGCCAGCTCGATACAGGGGTTCCCCTACGAGCAGTACTTC. As protein: CASSIQGFPYEQYF.